Sequencing of this T cell receptor beta chain was carried out in a study of regulatory T cells in long-lasting Graves disease. Combining iRepertoire HTBI primers with Arm-PCR of CDR3 regions, the authors built TCR beta libraries. Via MiXCR, TCRdb re-called the multiplex PCR reads, giving one row per CDR3 protein. The sample contains 440,000 or so distinct CDR3 sequences, roughly 15% of which appear only once. The sample's time point: newly diagnosed GD, antithyroid drugs for less than 3 months. RNA isolated from PBMCs was used to make the TCR library. Patients were enrolled at an endocrinology department in Xi'an, China. With V trimmed by 5 bases and J by 5 bases, 7 bases remained unmatched. Germline V lookup: CDR1 DFQATT, CDR2 SNEGSKA (reference sequence). CDR3 length: 15 residues. The sample was also linked to a second study, of T cells in Graves' hyperthyroidism and ophthalmopathy.

This chain uses TRBV20-1 with TRBJ2-3; 13 nucleotides match TRBD2. The receptor was derived from a woman in her twenties or thirties with Graves disease. This specimen consisted of peripheral blood mononuclear cells (PBMCs), obtained at new diagnosis, from a patient treated with antithyroid drugs. Here the CDR3 reads CSAGGTSGIGDTQYF. CDR3 sequence (DNA): TGCAGTGCTGGAGGGACTAGCGGGATTGGAGATACGCAGTATTTT.